The 21 T cell receptor beta chains listed next were all sequenced from one sample in a study of shared clonotypes between healthy human individuals (dated by TCRdb to 2020 to 2022). The receptor library was made with the immunoSEQ multiplex PCR assay. Entries here come from immuneACCESS through TCRdb and include only in-frame sequences with V and J called. Some clones fail to appear in such tables; in the studies checked, an unresolved V gene covers under half of the shortfall, and the cause of the remainder is unknown. For this sample the table gives hundreds of thousands of clones, of which roughly 70% were detected only once. Of the sample, 1.5% to 2% falls within the top ten clones. The sequenced material came from memory CD4+ T cells sorted from blood. Taken with the paper, the label for cell subset or site translates to: CD45RA-negative fraction. The origin of the receptors is a woman aged 25 to 45 in good health.

The chain links TRBV15 to TRBJ1-2, with TRBD1 matching 7 bases. CDR3 length: 16 amino acids. Germline V lookup: CDR1 LNHNV, CDR2 YYDKDF (reference sequence). The V and J ends lost 5 bases and 7 bases, in that order; junction bases with no gene match: 16. CDR3 sequence reads: CATSHTTGRGLFGYTF. As DNA, the CDR3 is TGTGCCACCAGCCACACAACTGGGAGGGGGCTGTTTGGCTACACCTTC.

This chain uses TRBV19 with TRBJ2-7; possible D gene TRBD1, 6 bases. Germline CDR1 is LNHDA and CDR2 is SQIVND (reference sequence). The V end lost 7 bases, the J end lost 0 bases, and 10 bases lay between the germline ends. CDR3 size: 13 residues. CDR3 loop: CASMAQGSYEQYF. CDR3 nucleotides: TGTGCCAGTATGGCACAGGGCTCCTACGAGCAGTACTTC.

The chain joins TRBV27 to TRBJ1-5; 10 bases line up with TRBD1. Trimming cost V 5 bases and J 6 bases; bases outside gene matches: 10. Germline assignment: CDR1 MNHEY and CDR2 SMNVEV (reference sequence). The CDR3 is 16 amino acids. CDR3 region: CASSPLDRGLSQPQHF. DNA of the CDR3: TGTGCCAGCAGTCCATTAGACAGGGGGCTGAGTCAGCCCCAGCATTTT.

The chain is built from TRBV5-5 and TRBJ2-7; no clear D gene. The CDR3 sequence is 12 residues long. Germline V gene lookup returns CDR1 SGHKS and CDR2 YYEKEE (reference sequence). V lost 1 base and J lost 5, with 7 bases in between. The CDR3 DNA is TGTGCCAGCAGCTTGTGGGGTCACGAGCAGTACTTC. Translating gives CASSLWGHEQYF.

The chain carries TRBV9 and TRBJ2-3, with unresolved D. The CDR3 covers 16 residues. Germline lookup yields CDR1 SGDLS and CDR2 YYNGEE. Trimming cost V 0 bases and J 0 bases, with 11 bases left between them. CDR3 in amino acids: CASSVVGEPSTDTQYF. For the CDR3, the DNA is TGTGCCAGCAGCGTAGTTGGGGAACCTAGCACAGATACGCAGTATTTT.

The chain has TRBV29-1 and TRBJ2-1, with 8 bases fitting TRBD1. The CDR3 spans 13 residues. Germline-derived CDR1 and CDR2 are SQVTM and ANQGSEA. Trimming at V came to 1 base and at J to 6 bases, leaving 2 bases not matched to a gene. The CDR3 loop is CSVEGDRSNEQFF. The CDR3 DNA follows: TGCAGCGTTGAAGGGGACAGGTCCAATGAGCAGTTCTTC.

This chain connects TRBV6-5 to TRBJ1-2, with 9 bases aligning to TRBD1. Germline assignment: CDR1 MNHEY and CDR2 SVGAGI. With V trimmed by 0 bases and J by 6 bases, 8 bases remained unmatched. The CDR3 consists of 16 residues. The DNA for the CDR3 is TGTGCCAGCAGTTACTCGACCGGACAGGGGATCGATGGCTACACCTTC. Amino acid sequence: CASSYSTGQGIDGYTF.

The chain couples TRBV4-2 to TRBJ1-6; D uncertain. Per germline, CDR1 LGHNA and CDR2 YNFKEQ. V was trimmed by 0 bases and J by 8 bases, leaving 5 bases between them. CDR3 size: 13 residues. Here the CDR3 reads CASSQDRDSPLHF. The CDR3 bases are TGTGCCAGCAGCCAAGATCGAGATTCACCCCTCCACTTT.

A word on this clone: At one boundary the junction diverges from the germline segment, which might be a read error. This rearrangement joins TRBV18 to TRBJ1-2; D unclear. The CDR3 covers 14 residues. Germline V gene sequence: CDR1 KGHSH, CDR2 LQKENI. The CDR3 sequence: CASSPEKDLYVYTF. As DNA, the CDR3 is TGTGCCAGCTCACCAGAGAAAGACCTCTATGTCTACACCTTC.

V is TRBV27 and J is TRBJ2-3; 7 bases are shared with TRBD1. The CDR3 is made up of 15 amino acids. Germline loops: CDR1 MNHEY, CDR2 SMNVEV (reference sequence). Losses at the gene ends were 4 bases for V and 3 bases for J; bases not matched to a gene: 7. Here the CDR3 reads CASSSRTGETDTQYF. CDR3 in DNA: TGTGCCAGCAGTTCACGGACAGGCGAGACAGATACGCAGTATTTT.

V and J are TRBV11-2 and TRBJ2-3; a possible D gene is TRBD2 (6 bases). Trimming took 2 bases from V and 2 from J, leaving 20 bases between them. CDR3 length: 18 amino acids. CDR1 SGHAT and CDR2 FQNNGV come from the germline V gene. The CDR3 bases are TGTGCCAGCAGCTTACATGCAGGAGGGCAAATCCTCACAGATACGCAGTATTTT. Translated, it gives CASSLHAGGQILTDTQYF.

This clone has only a few counts. The rearrangement joins TRBV7-3 to TRBJ2-3, with D hard to call. Per the germline V gene, CDR1 is SGHTA and CDR2 is FQGTGA. This CDR3 comprises 13 residues. Trimming removed 5 bases at V and 1 base at J, with 7 bases between. The CDR3 is CASSVGGTDTQYF. The CDR3 DNA reads TGTGCCAGCAGCGTTGGGGGCACAGATACGCAGTATTTT.

V and J are TRBV28 and TRBJ2-4; perhaps TRBD1 as D (6 bases). Per the germline V gene, CDR1 is MDHEN and CDR2 is SYDVKM. The CDR3 totals 15 residues. V gave up 6 bases and J gave up 9 bases, with 21 bases separating them. CDR3 residues: CASSSYRASLAIQYF. In DNA form, the CDR3 reads TGTGCCAGCAGCTCCTACAGGGCAAGTCTGGCCATTCAGTACTTC.

The chain has TRBV15 and TRBJ2-2; TRBD1 aligns across 7 bases. This CDR3 has 14 amino acids. J lost 6 bases, V lost 0 bases, and 1 base had no gene match. In germline, CDR1 is LNHNV, CDR2 YYDKDF (reference sequence). In nucleotides, the CDR3 is TGTGCCACCAGCAGAGAAAGGGGGCCCGGGGAGCTGTTTTTT. Translation gives CATSRERGPGELFF. Full variable domain (missing parts from reference TRBV15 and TRBJ2-2): DAMVIQNPRYQVTQFGKPVTLSCSQTLNHNVMYWYQQKSSQAPKLLFHYYDKDFNNEADTPDNFQSRRPNTSFCFLDIRSPGLGDTAMYLCATSRERGPGELFFGEGSRLTVL.

The rearrangement uses TRBV7-6 and TRBJ1-2; perhaps TRBD1 as D (6 bases). The V and J ends lost 1 base and 4 bases respectively, with 13 bases between them. Germline loops: CDR1 SGHVS, CDR2 FNYEAQ. The CDR3 is 15 residues long. CDR3 amino acids: CASSLDNRATYGYTF. The CDR3 DNA reads as TGTGCCAGCAGCTTAGACAACAGGGCGACCTATGGCTACACCTTC.

The chain uses TRBV5-1 and TRBJ1-2, with D perhaps matching TRBD1 (5 bases). CDR3 length equals 13 residues. CDR1 and CDR2 from the germline V gene are SGHRS and YFSETQ. V lost 4 bases, J lost 4 bases, and 11 bases lay in between. CDR3 sequence (DNA): TGCGCCAGCAGCACGACAGAGATCTATGGCTACACCTTC. Amino acid sequence: CASSTTEIYGYTF.

This clone was counted a few times. The chain recombines TRBV4-1 with TRBJ2-5; D not certain. The J call may be mistaken, given a closer DNA end match to TRBJ2-7. This CDR3 has 15 residues. In germline, CDR1 is MGHRA, CDR2 YSYEKL. The CDR3 spells CASSRRGEELYEQYF. DNA for the CDR3: TGCGCCAGCAGCCGGCGAGGTGAGGAGCTCTACGAGCAGTACTTC.

The rearrangement uses TRBV19 and TRBJ1-2; the D is unclear. The germline V and J ends were trimmed by 4 bases and 4 bases, with 7 bases remaining between them. The CDR3 consists of 12 residues. The germline gives CDR1 LNHDA, CDR2 SQIVND (reference sequence). CDR3 DNA sequence: TGTGCCAGTAGTAACCGAGGCTATGGCTACACCTTC. Translated: CASSNRGYGYTF.

This chain uses TRBV6-5 with TRBJ1-1; possibly TRBD1 for D (5 bases). Germline CDR1 MNHEY, CDR2 SVGAGI. This CDR3 spans 13 amino acids. V was shortened by 4 bases and J by 6 bases, with 12 bases between the two germline ends. CDR3 sequence reads: CASSSLWGAEAFF. The DNA for the CDR3 is TGTGCCAGCAGTTCCCTGTGGGGCGCTGAAGCTTTCTTT.

CDR3 region: CASSLWASGRKETQYF. DNA for the CDR3: TGTGCCAGCAGTTTATGGGCTAGCGGGCGGAAAGAGACCCAGTACTTC. J is TRBJ2-5 and V is TRBV28; 8 bases align to TRBD2. The V and J ends lost 0 bases and 3 bases, in that order; junction bases with no gene match: 6. The CDR3 consists of 16 residues. Looked up from germline, CDR1 is MDHEN and CDR2 is SYDVKM.

The chain has TRBV28 and TRBJ2-3; 10 bases map to TRBD1. This CDR3 is built from 16 residues. The ends lost 2 bases at V and 2 bases at J; junction bases unmatched: 4. The germline V gene has CDR1 MDHEN and CDR2 SYDVKM. The CDR3 region has the DNA TGTGCCAGCAGTTTAGGGACAGGGGCGAACACAGATACGCAGTATTTT. It yields the protein CASSLGTGANTDTQYF.